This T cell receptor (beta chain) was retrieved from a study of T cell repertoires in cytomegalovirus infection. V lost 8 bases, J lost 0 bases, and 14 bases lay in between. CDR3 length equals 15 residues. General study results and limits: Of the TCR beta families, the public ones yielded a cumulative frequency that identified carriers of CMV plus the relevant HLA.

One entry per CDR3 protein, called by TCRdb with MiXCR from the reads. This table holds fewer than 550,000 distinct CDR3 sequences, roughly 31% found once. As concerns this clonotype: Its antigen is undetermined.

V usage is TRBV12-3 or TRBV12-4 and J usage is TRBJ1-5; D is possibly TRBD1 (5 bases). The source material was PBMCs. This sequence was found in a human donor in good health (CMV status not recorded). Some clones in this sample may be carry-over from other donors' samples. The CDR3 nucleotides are TGTGCCAGCTCCGGGGGGGGGAATAGCAATCAGCCCCAGCATTTT. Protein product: CASSGGGNSNQPQHF.